This is a list of T cell receptor beta chains from one sample in a study of blood T cell repertoires in COVID-19. Produced via immunoSEQ multiplex PCR; TCRdb's table is partial and in-frame only. The sample yields more than 300,000 clones, 80% to 90% seen once. The sample taken for sequencing was peripheral blood. Every receptor here comes from a woman aged 25 to 45 with COVID-19, enrolled during active disease. CDR3s include the opening cysteine and the closing phenylalanine or tryptophan. A D gene is named only where the DNA matches it firmly. The listing skips clone size in some rows; elsewhere it reads once, few, many or a size class.

v_call	d_call	j_call	clone_size	cdr3_aa	cdr3_nt
TRBV10-3	TRBD2	TRBJ2-3	few	CAISVSAGGTDTQYF	TGTGCCATCAGTGTGTCAGCGGGAGGGACAGATACGCAGTATTTT
TRBV7-3	.	TRBJ2-5	.	CASSPSEGSETQYF	TGTGCCAGCAGCCCCTCGGAGGGATCAGAGACCCAGTACTTC
TRBV11-2	TRBD1	TRBJ2-1	.	CASSRRQGTYNEQFF	TGTGCCAGCAGCCGACGACAGGGCACCTACAATGAGCAGTTCTTC
TRBV6-5	TRBD1	TRBJ1-2	many	CASSPQGTGNYGYTF	TGTGCCAGCAGTCCACAAGGGACAGGGAACTATGGCTACACCTTC
TRBV2	.	TRBJ2-1	.	CASSVNTYNEQFF	TGTGCCAGCAGTGTGAATACTTACAATGAGCAGTTCTTC
TRBV7-7	TRBD1	TRBJ1-6	.	CASSPLLEGDRGASSYNSPLHF	TGTGCTAGCAGCCCACTGCTTGAGGGGGACAGGGGGGCGAGCTCCTATAATTCACCCCTCCACTTT
TRBV5-4	.	TRBJ2-3	.	CASSLVRSTDTQYF	TGTGCCAGCAGCTTGGTACGGAGCACAGATACGCAGTATTTT
TRBV6-5	.	TRBJ2-7	.	CASSYGWGQGNYEQYF	TGTGCCAGCAGTTACGGTTGGGGGCAGGGCAACTACGAGCAGTACTTC
TRBV4-2	.	TRBJ2-6	few	CASSHLSLGANVLTF	TGTGCCAGCAGCCACCTTAGTCTTGGGGCCAACGTCCTGACTTTC
TRBV12-3/TRBV12-4	.	TRBJ2-3	.	CASTKGGDTQYF	TGTGCCAGCACCAAGGGCGGGGATACGCAGTATTTT
TRBV7-2	TRBD1	TRBJ2-3	.	CASSLDGQGDVDTQYF	TGTGCCAGCAGCTTAGACGGACAGGGGGACGTGGATACGCAGTATTTT
TRBV7-2	.	TRBJ1-5	.	CASSLGSSPLGQHF	TGTGCCAGCAGCTTAGGTAGCAGCCCTTTAGGCCAGCATTTT
TRBV2	TRBD1	TRBJ1-3	once	CASSQYRGSGNTIYF	TGTGCCAGCAGTCAATACAGGGGCTCTGGAAACACCATATATTTT
TRBV5-1	.	TRBJ1-2	.	CASSSYLGGDYGYTF	TGCGCCAGCAGCTCATACCTCGGGGGGGACTATGGCTACACCTTC
TRBV3-1/TRBV3-2	TRBD2	TRBJ2-4	.	CASSSYTSGNTKNIQYF	TGTGCCAGCAGCTCTTACACTAGCGGGAATACCAAAAACATTCAGTACTTC
TRBV5-1	TRBD1	TRBJ2-7	.	CASSLGGAVWAYEQYF	TGCGCCAGCAGCTTAGGGGGCGCCGTCTGGGCCTACGAGCAGTACTTC
TRBV7-2	.	TRBJ2-4	.	CASSPLDIQYF	TGTGCCAGCAGCCCCCTCGACATTCAGTACTTC
TRBV11-2	.	TRBJ2-3	.	CASSLPPAGRTDTQYF	TGTGCCAGCAGCTTACCCCCGGCAGGGCGGACAGATACGCAGTATTTT
TRBV4-3	TRBD2	TRBJ2-1	.	CASSLGTSGHNEQFF	TGCGCCAGCAGCCTCGGGACTAGCGGGCACAATGAGCAGTTCTTC
TRBV6-5	.	TRBJ1-6	.	CASSRSNSPLHF	TGTGCCAGCAGCCGCAGTAATTCACCCCTCCACTTT
TRBV12-3/TRBV12-4	.	TRBJ1-1	.	CASSLYTEAFF	TGTGCCAGCAGTTTATATACTGAAGCTTTCTTT
TRBV6-6	TRBD2	TRBJ2-7	few	CASTRGGSGRYF	TGTGCCAGCACCCGGGGGGGCTCCGGAAGGTACTTC
TRBV27	.	TRBJ2-2	once	CASSLAENTGELFF	TGTGCCAGCAGTTTAGCAGAGAACACCGGGGAGCTGTTTTTT
TRBV19	TRBD2	TRBJ2-1	.	CASSSLTSGSYNEQFF	TGTGCCAGTAGTTCCCTGACTAGCGGGTCTTACAATGAGCAGTTCTTC
TRBV19	TRBD2	TRBJ2-5	.	CASSSPFFGRGETQYF	TGTGCCAGTAGTAGCCCCTTCTTCGGGAGGGGCGAGACCCAGTACTTC